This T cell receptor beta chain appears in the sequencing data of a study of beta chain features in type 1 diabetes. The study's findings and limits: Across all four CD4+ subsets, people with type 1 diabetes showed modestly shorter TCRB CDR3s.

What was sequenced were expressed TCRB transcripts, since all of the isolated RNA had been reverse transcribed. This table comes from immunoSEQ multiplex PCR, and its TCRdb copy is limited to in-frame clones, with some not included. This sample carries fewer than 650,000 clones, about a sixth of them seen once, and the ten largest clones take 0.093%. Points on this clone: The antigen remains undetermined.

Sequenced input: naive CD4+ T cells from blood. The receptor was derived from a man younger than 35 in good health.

DNA for the CDR3: TGTGCCAGCAGCCTAGGAGCTAACTATGGCTACACCTTC. It yields the protein CASSLGANYGYTF. This rearrangement joins TRBV11-2 to TRBJ1-2; unclear D gene. V was pared by 5 bases and J by 0 bases, with 7 bases between. Germline V gene sequence: CDR1 SGHAT, CDR2 FQNNGV. This CDR3 is built from 13 residues.